The rows below give T cell receptor beta chains drawn from one sample of a study of blood T cell repertoires in COVID-19. Measured with immunoSEQ multiplex PCR; TCRdb has only the in-frame clones, and not every one. The profile shows 36,000 or so clones, 90% of them singletons. The sample taken for sequencing was peripheral blood. The receptors here all came from a human donor in a cohort sampled during active COVID-19. Each CDR3 is given with its conserved first and last residue.

v_call,j_call,cdr3_aa
TRBV13,TRBJ2-3,CASSKSGLAGHTDTQYF
TRBV21-1,TRBJ1-2,CASSPRAGDLYTF
TRBV19,TRBJ2-3,CASRPLEADTQYF
TRBV15,TRBJ1-3,CATSNRGGNTIYF
TRBV7-2,TRBJ1-5,CASSPRTGDNQPQHF
TRBV25-1,TRBJ2-3,CASSVGGAGTDTQYF
TRBV6-6,TRBJ2-5,CASSYPGQQETQYF
TRBV28,TRBJ1-6,CASSIPGQSNSPLHF
TRBV24-1,TRBJ2-1,CATSELTGSEQFF
TRBV6-5,TRBJ1-1,CASTTSPNTEAFF
TRBV11-2,TRBJ2-1,CASSLQSPRVF
TRBV9,TRBJ2-1,CASSAPGTSHNEQFF
TRBV10-2,TRBJ2-5,CASSDALAVQETQYF
TRBV20-1,TRBJ1-2,CSSTKSLGYTF
TRBV4-3,TRBJ2-1,CASSQDRGHREQFF
TRBV2,TRBJ2-2,CASRAGTDTTGELFF
TRBV27,TRBJ1-2,CASSFFGTGYGYTF
TRBV7-2,TRBJ1-5,CASSLGVQAYSNQPQHF
TRBV6-6,TRBJ1-3,CASRAQGYYGNTIYF
TRBV6-1,TRBJ1-2,CASSEGGLGYTF
TRBV19,TRBJ1-5,CASSMFLGQGPWDQPQHF
TRBV7-9,TRBJ1-2,CASSPGGGENYGYTF
TRBV7-2,TRBJ1-6,CASRDSRPYNSPLHF
TRBV4-3,TRBJ2-2,CASSQDLADPPGELFF
TRBV5-1,TRBJ2-1,CASSSPGLADSYNEQFF
TRBV7-2,TRBJ1-2,CASSARDRGNYGYTF
TRBV28,TRBJ1-6,CASKLLTNNSPLHF
TRBV5-1,TRBJ2-7,CASSLVAGSYEQYF
TRBV7-9,TRBJ2-7,CASSLARTGGTYEQYF
TRBV3-1/TRBV3-2,TRBJ1-2,CASSPRGVVHGYTF
TRBV2,TRBJ2-4,CASCRDAMVQNIQYF
TRBV7-9,TRBJ1-5,CASSLEGSGSNQPQHF
TRBV2,TRBJ1-1,CATVGDRGGSEAFF
TRBV6-4,TRBJ1-2,CASRDSLNYGYTF
TRBV7-9,TRBJ1-2,CASSFGGAKSNYGYTF
TRBV6-5,TRBJ1-2,CASSYRGDRDYGYTF
TRBV11-2,TRBJ2-5,CASSDLDRSETQYF
TRBV6-6,TRBJ1-5,CASHRPYSNQPQHF
TRBV4-3,TRBJ2-1,CASSQDPSGSGHEQFF
TRBV5-1,TRBJ2-1,CASSLDGNSYNEQFF
TRBV7-2,TRBJ2-1,CASSPAGTGGGNEQFF
TRBV6-5,TRBJ2-1,CASSQSPVRRDEQFF
TRBV5-1,TRBJ1-1,CASSQRTGGSTEAFF
TRBV29-1,TRBJ2-1,CSVDGYGRDYNEQFF
TRBV7-6,TRBJ2-5,CASSLLPVAQIQETQYF
TRBV19,TRBJ2-3,CASSNAGLHASTDTQYF
TRBV6-1,TRBJ2-2,CASSGGAGVSGGELFF
TRBV18,TRBJ2-1,CASSPTSTKGQFF
TRBV1,TRBJ1-5,CTSSPKQGARNQPQHF
TRBV24-1,TRBJ2-2,CATSDPVGVASGRALGTGELFF
TRBV7-2,TRBJ2-7,CASSLNRGNYEQYF
TRBV11-2,TRBJ2-1,CASSRRKGKSSYNEQFF
TRBV2,TRBJ2-7,CASTPRRSVSEQYF
TRBV12-5,TRBJ2-5,CASADRTQETQYF
TRBV11-3,TRBJ2-7,CASSDSGRGDEQYF
TRBV5-1,TRBJ2-1,CASSLPSGGRSNEQFF
TRBV28,TRBJ1-5,CASRVSPGQGGQPQHF
TRBV19,TRBJ2-6,CASRQGAGSGANVLTF
TRBV30,TRBJ2-4,CAWSVPPGDIQYF